Listed below are T cell receptor beta chains from one sample, sequenced in a study of blood T cell repertoires in COVID-19. The table came from immunoSEQ multiplex PCR; TCRdb's copy has only in-frame clones and leaves some out. The sample comprises roughly 230,000 clones, about nine tenths of which are singletons, and roughly 7.1% rests with the top ten. The sequencing sample was made of PBMCs or T cells enriched from blood (not recorded which). The receptor source for this set is a man aged 25-45 years in a cohort exposed to, infected with or recovered from COVID-19 (not recorded which). Both conserved end residues are part of each CDR3. The order of the fields is V gene, D gene, clone size, J gene, CDR3 DNA, CDR3 protein. D genes are given only for firm matches. Expanded clones get a size class; other rows say once, few or many, or leave the size out.

TRBV4-1,-,-,TRBJ2-5,TGCGCCAGCAGCCAAGATCCCCAGGGGAGCTCGGAGACCCAGTACTTC,CASSQDPQGSSETQYF
TRBV19,-,-,TRBJ1-2,TGTGCCAGTAGTATCGACAGGTACCGATATGGCTACACCTTC,CASSIDRYRYGYTF
TRBV7-3,TRBD2,once,TRBJ2-1,TGTGCCAGCAGCCGAGGCGGGAGGGCCCATGAGCAGTTCTTC,CASSRGGRAHEQFF
TRBV9,-,-,TRBJ2-1,TGTGCCAGCAGCGTAGCTGTCCGGGATGAGCAGTTCTTC,CASSVAVRDEQFF
TRBV6-5,-,-,TRBJ1-1,TGTGCCAGCAGTTCTTTAACTAAGGGGGATTGGACTGAAGCTTTCTTT,CASSSLTKGDWTEAFF
TRBV9,-,once,TRBJ2-7,TGTGCCAGCAGCGTAGGAAGGGGAACCTACGAGCAGTACTTC,CASSVGRGTYEQYF
TRBV28,TRBD2,-,TRBJ2-7,TGTGCCAGCACCCGCCCAGCGGGAGGGCCTATGAAATACTTC,CASTRPAGGPMKYF
TRBV28,TRBD2,-,TRBJ2-7,TGTGCCAGCAGTTATAGCGGGGTTAGCTCCTACGAGCAGTACTTC,CASSYSGVSSYEQYF
TRBV19,TRBD1,-,TRBJ1-1,TGTGCCAGTAGTCCCACCCCGGGACAGAGCAACACTGAAGCTTTCTTT,CASSPTPGQSNTEAFF
TRBV11-2,-,-,TRBJ1-5,TGTGCCAGCAGCTCCGACTGGGGGCACGATCAGCCCCAGCATTTT,CASSSDWGHDQPQHF
TRBV7-3,TRBD1,-,TRBJ2-5,TGTGCCAGCAGCTCGGGACAGGCAGGGGAGACCCAGTACTTC,CASSSGQAGETQYF
TRBV5-1,-,-,TRBJ2-5,TGCGCCAGCAGCTTGGGGGGGGATGAGACCCAGTACTTC,CASSLGGDETQYF
TRBV18,-,once,TRBJ2-7,TGTGCCAGCTCACCACTACGGGGTAGCGAGCAGTACTTC,CASSPLRGSEQYF
TRBV28,-,-,TRBJ2-1,TGTGCCAGCTCAGGTGGGTTAGGCTCAACGGTGGATGAGCAGTTCTTC,CASSGGLGSTVDEQFF
TRBV7-2,-,-,TRBJ1-6,TGTGCCAGCAGCTTAGGAGTCGGTAATTCACCCCTCCACTTT,CASSLGVGNSPLHF
TRBV12-3/TRBV12-4,-,-,TRBJ1-1,TGTGCCAGCAGCCAAGACGCGGGCACTGAAGCTTTCTTT,CASSQDAGTEAFF